This is a list of T cell receptor beta chains from one sample in a study of Graves' ophthalmopathy and Graves' hyperthyroidism. MiXCR was run by TCRdb on the multiplex PCR reads, yielding one entry per CDR3 protein. The data contain about 380,000 distinct CDR3 sequences, approximately 15% of them singletons. The source material was peripheral blood. These receptor sequences come from a woman between 18 and 30 years old with stable Graves' hyperthyroidism. The CDR3 runs from the conserved cysteine through the conserved F or W. Fields, in order: J gene, clone size, D gene, V gene, CDR3 DNA, CDR3 protein. The D gene is left open where the match is weak. Not every row has a clone size; where given, it reads once, few, many or a size class.

TRBJ1-5,NA,NA,TRBV20-1,TGCAGTGCTAGAGCCGGACAGCGGAGGATTTATAGCAATCAGCCCCAGCATTTT,CSARAGQRRIYSNQPQHF
TRBJ1-5,many,TRBD1,TRBV19,TGTGCCAGTAGTCCAGGGGGTCTGGGCAATCAGCCCCAGCATTTT,CASSPGGLGNQPQHF
TRBJ2-4,NA,NA,TRBV12-5,TGTGCTAGTGGTTTGGTAGTTGGGAGTGGAAACATTCAGTACTTC,CASGLVVGSGNIQYF
TRBJ2-7,NA,TRBD2,TRBV4-1,TGCGCCAGCAGCCAGCCGGGGGGGGCTTACGAGCAGTACTTC,CASSQPGGAYEQYF
TRBJ1-1,many,TRBD1,TRBV11-2,TGTGCCAGCAGCATGGCAGGGGGCTCCGTCACTGAAGCTTTCTTT,CASSMAGGSVTEAFF
TRBJ1-1,many,NA,TRBV29-1,TGCAGCGTTGAGAAGGACAGTAGGAACACTGAAGCTTTCTTT,CSVEKDSRNTEAFF
TRBJ2-7,NA,TRBD2,TRBV6-2/TRBV6-3,TGTGCCAGCAGCAAGGGACTAGCGGAAGCCTACGAGCAGTACTTC,CASSKGLAEAYEQYF
TRBJ1-5,many,NA,TRBV12-3/TRBV12-4,TGTGCCAGCAGTGCGTCACTGCCAGGACAGCCCCAGCATTTT,CASSASLPGQPQHF
TRBJ1-1,many,NA,TRBV12-3/TRBV12-4,TGTGCCAGCAGTTTTGCTCTTCTTGGGCACATGAACACTGAAGCTTTCTTT,CASSFALLGHMNTEAFF
TRBJ2-2,many,TRBD2,TRBV5-1,TGCGCCAGCACCTTTAATTCCGTCCCACTAGCGGCGAACACCGGGGAGCTGTTTTTT,CASTFNSVPLAANTGELFF
TRBJ2-7,many,NA,TRBV20-1,TGCAGTGCTAGATTGGGGGACGGTGCCTACGAGCAGTACTTC,CSARLGDGAYEQYF
TRBJ1-6,few,TRBD1,TRBV2,TGTGCCAGCAGCCCACAGGGGAGCAGGGGCCGGTCACCCCTCCACTTT,CASSPQGSRGRSPLHF
TRBJ1-1,many,TRBD1,TRBV19,TGTGCCAGTAGACGGACAGGGCGGGACACTGAAGCTTTCTTT,CASRRTGRDTEAFF
TRBJ2-5,many,NA,TRBV5-1,TGCGCCAGCAGCTTGAGGGGAAACTACCAAGAGACCCAGTACTTC,CASSLRGNYQETQYF
TRBJ2-7,NA,NA,TRBV3-1,TGTGCCAGCAGCCAAGGGTGGGGCCCATCCTACGAGCAGTACTTC,CASSQGWGPSYEQYF
TRBJ2-7,many,TRBD1,TRBV6-1,TGTGCCAGCAGTGGCAGGGGGCGCAACGAGCAGTACTTC,CASSGRGRNEQYF
TRBJ2-5,many,TRBD2,TRBV6-5,TGTGCCAGTATCCGGACTAGCGGAACAAAAGAGACCCAGTACTTC,CASIRTSGTKETQYF
TRBJ2-5,many,NA,TRBV11-1,TGTGCCAGCAGCCCGTTGAGACTTACGGGGTTCGTAGAGACCCAGTACTTC,CASSPLRLTGFVETQYF
TRBJ2-2,NA,NA,TRBV10-1,TGCGCCAGCAGTGCCGCACGCAACACCGGGGAGCTGTTTTTT,CASSAARNTGELFF
TRBJ2-7,many,NA,TRBV7-9,TGTGCCAGCAGCCTAGAGTCGACGGCAGGCTACGAGCAGTACTTC,CASSLESTAGYEQYF
TRBJ1-5,many,NA,TRBV24-1,TGTGCCACCAGTGACCGACAGGAGCGGTTAAGCAATCAGCCCCAGCATTTT,CATSDRQERLSNQPQHF
TRBJ1-2,many,NA,TRBV15,TGTGCCACCAGCAGGGCCTTGGTCTCTAGCTATGGCTACACCTTC,CATSRALVSSYGYTF
TRBJ1-1,NA,TRBD1,TRBV3-1,TGTGCCAGCAGCCAAGATCAGGGGGGGGAAGCTTTCTTT,CASSQDQGGEAFF
TRBJ1-1,NA,NA,TRBV15,TGTGCCACCAGCAGAGGTTTCACTGAAGCTTTCTTT,CATSRGFTEAFF
TRBJ2-5,many,TRBD1,TRBV19,TGTGCCAGTAGTCCCGGGACCAGGGGGGAGACCCAGTACTTC,CASSPGTRGETQYF
TRBJ2-7,many,NA,TRBV12-5,TGTGCTAGTGGGCGGGACATGATCTACGAGCAGTACTTC,CASGRDMIYEQYF
TRBJ2-7,NA,NA,TRBV28,TGTGCCAGCAGTTACTACAGGGGGGGTTACGAGCAGTACTTC,CASSYYRGGYEQYF
TRBJ2-7,many,TRBD2,TRBV7-8,TGTGCCAGCAGCCGAGGACTAGCGGGGGCCTCTTCCTACGAGCAGTACTTC,CASSRGLAGASSYEQYF
TRBJ2-7,NA,NA,TRBV2,TGTGCCAGCAAGCAGGGTTACGAGCAGTACTTC,CASKQGYEQYF
TRBJ2-1,few,NA,TRBV11-2,TGTGCCAGCAGCTTAAATCTAGCGATCCGGGTCAATGAGCAGTTCTTC,CASSLNLAIRVNEQFF
TRBJ2-7,many,NA,TRBV27,TGTGCCAGCAGTTTTATCCGGGGGTCCTCCTACGAGCAGTACTTC,CASSFIRGSSYEQYF
TRBJ1-5,NA,NA,TRBV6-5,TGTGCCAGCAGTTCCGGACAGAATCAGCCCCAGCATTTT,CASSSGQNQPQHF
TRBJ2-7,many,NA,TRBV7-8,TGTGCCAGCAGCTTAGCGGACTACTCCGAACGCTACGAGCAGTACTTC,CASSLADYSERYEQYF
TRBJ1-3,many,NA,TRBV7-2,TGTGCCAGCAGCTTAACGCAGGGCAACGGAAACACCATATATTTT,CASSLTQGNGNTIYF
TRBJ2-7,many,NA,TRBV5-1,TGCGCCAGCAGCTCCCCGTCATCAACCTACGAGCAGTACTTC,CASSSPSSTYEQYF
TRBJ1-1,NA,NA,TRBV18,TGTGCCAGCTCTTCATCCGGGACCCCCACTGAAGCTTTCTTT,CASSSSGTPTEAFF
TRBJ2-7,NA,TRBD1,TRBV6-1,TGTGCCAGCAGCCAGGACAGGGTGGGGAAGGACGAGCAGTACTTC,CASSQDRVGKDEQYF
TRBJ1-1,many,NA,TRBV24-1,TGTGCCCCGCTGGGACAGAACACTGAAGCTTTCTTT,CAPLGQNTEAFF
TRBJ1-5,many,NA,TRBV9,TGTGCCAGCAGCGCGGGATCAGGGATAGATCAGCCCCAGCATTTT,CASSAGSGIDQPQHF
TRBJ2-7,many,NA,TRBV6-1,TGTGCCAGCAGTGACAAGGGTTACGAGCAGTACTTC,CASSDKGYEQYF
TRBJ1-2,many,NA,TRBV20-1,TGCAGTTCCATACTCGCAGGGTCTAACTATGGCTACACCTTC,CSSILAGSNYGYTF
TRBJ1-2,NA,TRBD1,TRBV7-6,TGTGCCAGCAGCTCCGAATCGGTACAGGGGAGCGGTTACACCTTC,CASSSESVQGSGYTF
TRBJ2-2,few,TRBD1,TRBV6-1,TGTGCCAGCGGGGTTGTCCAGGGGGCCGGGGAGCTGTTTTTT,CASGVVQGAGELFF
TRBJ1-2,many,NA,TRBV20-1,TGCAGTGCTAGAGATCTCCTGGCAGGGAACTATGGCTACACCTTC,CSARDLLAGNYGYTF
TRBJ1-2,many,TRBD1,TRBV29-1,TGCAGCGTTGTATGGACAGGGACCTATGGCTACACCTTC,CSVVWTGTYGYTF
TRBJ1-5,many,NA,TRBV2,TGTGCCAGCAAGGCCGAGGGCGACCAGCCCCAGCATTTT,CASKAEGDQPQHF
TRBJ1-2,few,NA,TRBV3-1,TGTGCCAGCAGCCGTTCAGGGTATGGCTACACCTTC,CASSRSGYGYTF
TRBJ1-2,many,TRBD1,TRBV20-1,TGCAGTGCCCGGGGACAGAACTATGGCTACACCTTC,CSARGQNYGYTF
TRBJ2-2,many,TRBD1,TRBV5-1,TGCGCCAGCAGCGGAAAGACAGGGAATCTCGGCGGGGAGCTGTTTTTT,CASSGKTGNLGGELFF
TRBJ1-5,NA,NA,TRBV27,TGTGCCAGCAGTTTAAACAGGGTTCAGCCCCAGCATTTT,CASSLNRVQPQHF
TRBJ1-1,many,NA,TRBV5-5,TGTGCCAGCAAGGTCAGGTCGAACACTGAAGCTTTCTTT,CASKVRSNTEAFF
TRBJ2-7,NA,NA,TRBV6-1,TGTGCCAGCACAGAAAACGGGGCGGGCGGAGGAAGGGAGCAGTACTTC,CASTENGAGGGREQYF
TRBJ1-1,many,NA,TRBV11-2,TGTGCCAGCAGCTTAGATCAGGGGTGGTCCACTGAAGCTTTCTTT,CASSLDQGWSTEAFF
TRBJ2-5,many,NA,TRBV9,TGTGCCAGCAGCGTAGTTCCAGGGAGAGAGACCCAGTACTTC,CASSVVPGRETQYF
TRBJ2-7,few,TRBD1,TRBV5-5,TGTGCCAGCAGCACCGGGACAGGGAAAGGAGAGCAGTACTTC,CASSTGTGKGEQYF
TRBJ2-4,many,NA,TRBV4-1,TGCGCCAGCAGCCAAGTCGGGGTCGGAAACATTCAGTACTTC,CASSQVGVGNIQYF
TRBJ1-2,many,NA,TRBV25-1,TGTGCCAGCAGTGACGAGCCTCCAGCTAACTATGGCTACACCTTC,CASSDEPPANYGYTF
TRBJ1-5,NA,NA,TRBV6-1,TGTGCCAGCAGTGAAGCCGGGCAATGGGGCCAGCCCCAGCATTTT,CASSEAGQWGQPQHF
TRBJ2-7,once,TRBD2,TRBV12-3/TRBV12-4,TGTGCCAGCAGTGGACACGGGACTAGCGGGGGCTACGAGCAGTACTTC,CASSGHGTSGGYEQYF